A selection of T cell receptor beta chains follows, all from one sample in a study of Ad26.COV2.S vaccination and SARS-CoV-2 variants. Here immunoSEQ multiplex PCR was the method, and the copy in TCRdb shows in-frame clones only, minus some. The repertoire holds 75,000 to 100,000 clones, approximately 81% seen once, with roughly 15% in the top ten. Sequenced here: peripheral blood, sampled after recovery from COVID-19. The receptors come from a human donor who had recovered from COVID-19. Both conserved end residues are part of each CDR3. D genes are given only for firm matches. Clone size is stated in some rows and not others, as once, few, many or a class when expanded.

abundance	d_gene	v_gene	j_gene	CDR3nt	CDR3aa
NA	TRBD1	TRBV5-4	TRBJ1-5	TGTGCCAGCAGCCAAGGTCAGGGGGCTCAGCCCCAGCATTTT	CASSQGQGAQPQHF
NA	TRBD2	TRBV7-9	TRBJ2-1	TGTGCCAGCAGCCGATGGACTAGCGGAAGAGAGTATGAGCAGTTCTTC	CASSRWTSGREYEQFF
NA	NA	TRBV6-5	TRBJ2-3	TGTGCCAGCGCGGGGAGGTTTGCAGATACGCAGTATTTT	CASAGRFADTQYF
NA	TRBD2	TRBV4-1	TRBJ2-1	TGCGCCAGCAGCCAATCTTGGGGGGCTAGCGGGATTCTGTACAATGAGCAGTTCTTC	CASSQSWGASGILYNEQFF
NA	TRBD2	TRBV14	TRBJ2-3	TGTGCCAGCAGCCCCCGACTAGCGGGAGGGCCAGATACGCAGTATTTT	CASSPRLAGGPDTQYF
NA	TRBD1	TRBV19	TRBJ2-1	TGTGCCAGCTTAGACCGGGACAGGGGTATCAATGAGCAGTTCTTC	CASLDRDRGINEQFF
NA	NA	TRBV27	TRBJ1-2	TGTGCCAGCAGTTTAGTAGCAGACGCCGCTAACTATGGCTACACCTTC	CASSLVADAANYGYTF
NA	TRBD2	TRBV5-1	TRBJ2-7	TGCGCCAGCAGCCCTTGGACTAGCTCCTACGAGCAGTACTTC	CASSPWTSSYEQYF
NA	NA	TRBV6-5	TRBJ2-5	TGTGCCAGCAGTTACTCCCCAGGGGTGAGGGAGACCCAGTACTTC	CASSYSPGVRETQYF
NA	NA	TRBV15	TRBJ1-4	TGTGCCATCAAGGGACGGCTGAATGAAAAACTGTTTTTT	CAIKGRLNEKLFF
NA	TRBD1	TRBV15	TRBJ1-2	TGTGCCACCAGCAGAGATCGGGTAGGGGGCTTTGGCTACACCTTC	CATSRDRVGGFGYTF
NA	NA	TRBV6-5	TRBJ2-5	TGTGCCATCCACAGGGGAGGGGAGACCCAGTACTTC	CAIHRGGETQYF
NA	NA	TRBV6-5	TRBJ1-1	TGTGCCAGCAGTTACGGGGGGGGAGCTTTCTTT	CASSYGGGAFF
NA	TRBD1	TRBV28	TRBJ2-7	TGTGCCAGCAGTTTAATGTTTTCGGGACAGGGGACGTACGAGCAGTACTTC	CASSLMFSGQGTYEQYF
NA	NA	TRBV7-8	TRBJ2-1	TGTGCCAGCAGCCAAGAGGGGCCAGGTCAGCAGTTCTTC	CASSQEGPGQQFF
NA	NA	TRBV13	TRBJ2-5	TGTGCCAGCAGCTTGGACACTAAACAAGAGACCCAGTACTTC	CASSLDTKQETQYF
NA	TRBD1	TRBV7-9	TRBJ2-7	TGTGCCAGCAGCCCCAGTTTTAGGGGGCTACACGAGCAGTACTTC	CASSPSFRGLHEQYF
NA	TRBD2	TRBV29-1	TRBJ2-3	TGCAGCGTTGGGAAAGGACTAGCGGGAGGGCCTCATACGCAGTATTTT	CSVGKGLAGGPHTQYF
NA	NA	TRBV7-2	TRBJ1-2	TGTGCCAGCACCGACAGCTATGGCTACACCTTC	CASTDSYGYTF
few	NA	TRBV18	TRBJ1-2	TGTGCCAGCTCACCACCTGGACGGAACTATGGCTACACCTTC	CASSPPGRNYGYTF
many	TRBD1	TRBV11-2	TRBJ2-7	TGTGCCAGCAGCGAGGACAGGCCCAAGCAGTACTTC	CASSEDRPKQYF
NA	NA	TRBV4-1	TRBJ1-5	TGCGCCAGCAGCCGTGGAGGGCCGGATCAGCCCCAGCATTTT	CASSRGGPDQPQHF
NA	NA	TRBV7-2	TRBJ1-2	TGTGCCAGCAGCTTAGATATAGGCAGGGTGTATGGCTACACCTTC	CASSLDIGRVYGYTF
NA	NA	TRBV28	TRBJ1-2	TGTGCCAGCAGTTTGGTTTTCATGGACAGCAACTATGGCTACACCTTC	CASSLVFMDSNYGYTF
NA	NA	TRBV7-9	TRBJ2-7	TGTGCCAGCAGCGTCGACAGTTTCATCCACGAGCAGTACTTC	CASSVDSFIHEQYF
NA	TRBD1	TRBV4-1	TRBJ2-6	TGCGCCAGCAGCCAAGATCTCTCAGGGGGCAAATTTGCTGGGGCCAACGTCCTGACTTTC	CASSQDLSGGKFAGANVLTF
NA	TRBD1	TRBV5-6	TRBJ1-2	TGTGCCAGCAGCCCCGTAGGACAGGGGGCTATGTATGGCTACACCTTC	CASSPVGQGAMYGYTF
NA	NA	TRBV7-9	TRBJ2-1	TGTGCCAGCAGCTTAGATTCTCTCTACAATGAGCAGTTCTTC	CASSLDSLYNEQFF
NA	NA	TRBV6-5	TRBJ2-3	TGTGCCAGCTCGATTCAGATGAATAGTGGGGATACGCAGTATTTT	CASSIQMNSGDTQYF
NA	NA	TRBV28	TRBJ1-1	TGTGCCAGCAGTCCAGTTCTTTGGGGGGCGAACACTGAAGCTTTCTTT	CASSPVLWGANTEAFF
few	TRBD1	TRBV11-2	TRBJ1-3	TGTGCCAGCAGCATTCAAACCGGGACAGCCGGAAACACCATATATTTT	CASSIQTGTAGNTIYF
NA	NA	TRBV4-3	TRBJ1-1	TGCGCCAGCAGCCCCGTGGACAGCCGAAACACTGAAGCTTTCTTT	CASSPVDSRNTEAFF
NA	NA	TRBV28	TRBJ1-1	TGTGCCAGCAGTTTGGGGGAATGGAGAACTGAAGCTTTCTTT	CASSLGEWRTEAFF
NA	TRBD1	TRBV28	TRBJ2-7	TGTGCCAGCAGTAAGCCGGGACAGGGGACCTACGAGCAGTACTTC	CASSKPGQGTYEQYF
NA	TRBD1	TRBV5-5	TRBJ1-1	TGTGCCAGCAGCCCGGGGGCAGGGGGACGGAACACTGAAGCTTTCTTT	CASSPGAGGRNTEAFF
NA	TRBD1	TRBV28	TRBJ1-2	TGTGCCATCTTGAGGGGGCACCCTAACTATGGCTACACCTTC	CAILRGHPNYGYTF
NA	TRBD1	TRBV6-2/TRBV6-3	TRBJ2-5	TGTGCCAGCAGTTCCGGACAGGGGGATACCCAGTACTTC	CASSSGQGDTQYF
NA	NA	TRBV28	TRBJ1-3	TGTGCCAGCAATTCGAGGTACTCTGGAAACACCATATATTTT	CASNSRYSGNTIYF
NA	TRBD1	TRBV27	TRBJ1-3	TGTGCCAGCAGTACTACAGGGGACCACTCTGGAAACACCATATATTTT	CASSTTGDHSGNTIYF
medium-sized	TRBD2	TRBV28	TRBJ2-7	TGTGCCAGCAGTTCCCTGCTAGCGGCCCGTTACGAGCAGTACTTC	CASSSLLAARYEQYF
NA	TRBD1	TRBV29-1	TRBJ2-1	TGCAGCGTTGAAGGTCGGGCAGGGGGCTCCTACAATGAGCAGTTCTTC	CSVEGRAGGSYNEQFF
NA	TRBD2	TRBV7-2	TRBJ2-3	TGTGCCAGCAGAGCGCTAGCGGGAGTAACAGATACGCAGTATTTT	CASRALAGVTDTQYF
NA	TRBD2	TRBV6-6	TRBJ2-2	TGTGCCAGCAGTTACGCTAGCGGGAATGCCGGGGAGCTGTTTTTT	CASSYASGNAGELFF
NA	NA	TRBV29-1	TRBJ2-7	TGCAGGGTCGGCGAGCAGTACTTC	CRVGEQYF
NA	NA	TRBV28	TRBJ1-1	TGTGCCAGCAGTTCCGCAGGTACTGAAGCTTTCTTT	CASSSAGTEAFF
NA	NA	TRBV19	TRBJ1-2	TGTGCCAGTAGTATCGGTAGCACGGGGACCTATGGCTACACCTTC	CASSIGSTGTYGYTF
once	NA	TRBV7-2	TRBJ2-3	TGTGCCAGCAGCACGATGAGTTTCACAGATACGCAGTATTTT	CASSTMSFTDTQYF
NA	TRBD2	TRBV19	TRBJ2-1	TGTGCCAGTAGTATAGCGGGAGGGTCCTACAATGAGCAGTTCTTC	CASSIAGGSYNEQFF